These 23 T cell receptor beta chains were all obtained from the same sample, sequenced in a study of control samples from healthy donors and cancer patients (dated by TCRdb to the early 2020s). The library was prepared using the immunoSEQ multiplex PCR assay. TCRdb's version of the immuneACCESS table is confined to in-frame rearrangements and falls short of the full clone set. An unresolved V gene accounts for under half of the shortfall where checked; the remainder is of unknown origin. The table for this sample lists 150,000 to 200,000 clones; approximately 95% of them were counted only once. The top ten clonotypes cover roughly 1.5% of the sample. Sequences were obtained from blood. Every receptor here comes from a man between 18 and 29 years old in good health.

This CDR3 reads CASSEEQGAFKLFF. In DNA, the CDR3 is TGTGCCAGCAGTGAAGAACAGGGGGCGTTTAAACTGTTTTTT. V is TRBV2 and J is TRBJ1-4, with TRBD1 identical over 9 bases. The CDR3 covers 14 residues. The V gene end was trimmed by 1 base and the J gene end by 11 bases; junction bases not matched to a gene: 5. In germline, CDR1 is SNHLY, CDR2 FYNNEI. Supplemented by reference TRBV2 and TRBJ1-4, the full variable domain reads EPEVTQTPSHQVTQMGQEVILRCVPISNHLYFYWYRQILGQKVEFLVSFYNNEISEKSEIFDDQFSVERPDGSNFTLKIRSTKLEDSAMYFCASSEEQGAFKLFFGSGTQLSVL.

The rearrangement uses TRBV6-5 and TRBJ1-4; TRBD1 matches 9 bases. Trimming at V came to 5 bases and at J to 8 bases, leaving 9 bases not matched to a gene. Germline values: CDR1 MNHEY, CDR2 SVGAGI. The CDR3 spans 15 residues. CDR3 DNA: TGTGCCAGCAGTCCCTGGGGGACAGGGAGCGAAAAACTGTTTTTT. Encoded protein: CASSPWGTGSEKLFF.

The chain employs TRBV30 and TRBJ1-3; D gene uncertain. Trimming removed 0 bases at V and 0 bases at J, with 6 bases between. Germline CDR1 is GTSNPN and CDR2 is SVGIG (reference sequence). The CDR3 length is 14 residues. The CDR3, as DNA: TGTGCCTGGAGTGTACAAGGCTCTGGAAACACCATATATTTT. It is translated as CAWSVQGSGNTIYF.

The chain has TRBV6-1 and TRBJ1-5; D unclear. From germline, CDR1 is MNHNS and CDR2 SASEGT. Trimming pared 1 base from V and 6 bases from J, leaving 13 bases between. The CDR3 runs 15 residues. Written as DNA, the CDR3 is TGTGCCAGCAGTGAAGAAGGATGGTCTGGTCAGCCCCAGCATTTT. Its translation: CASSEEGWSGQPQHF.

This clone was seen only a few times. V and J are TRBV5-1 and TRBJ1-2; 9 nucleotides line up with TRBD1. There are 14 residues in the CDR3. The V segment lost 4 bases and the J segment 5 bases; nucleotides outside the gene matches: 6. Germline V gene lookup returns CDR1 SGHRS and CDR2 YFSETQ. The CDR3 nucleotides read TGCGCCAGCAGCCTCCTCGGGACAGGGTATGGCTACACCTTC. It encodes CASSLLGTGYGYTF.

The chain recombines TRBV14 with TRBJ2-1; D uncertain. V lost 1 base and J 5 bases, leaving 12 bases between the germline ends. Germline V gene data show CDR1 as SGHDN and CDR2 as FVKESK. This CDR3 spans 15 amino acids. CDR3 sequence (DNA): TGTGCCAGCAGCCAAGTTGACATAGAGAACAATGAGCAGTTCTTC. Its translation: CASSQVDIENNEQFF.

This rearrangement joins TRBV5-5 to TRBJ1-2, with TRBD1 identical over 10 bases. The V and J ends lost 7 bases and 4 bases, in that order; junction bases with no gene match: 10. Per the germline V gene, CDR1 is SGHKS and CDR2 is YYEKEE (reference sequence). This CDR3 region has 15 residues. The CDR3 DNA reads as TGTGCCAGCGTCCCCGGGGGACAGGGGTTCTATGGCTACACCTTC. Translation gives CASVPGGQGFYGYTF. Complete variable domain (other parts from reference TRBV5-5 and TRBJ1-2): DAGVTQSPTHLIKTRGQQVTLRCSPISGHKSVSWYQQVLGQGPQFIFQYYEKEERGRGNFPDRFSARQFPNYSSELNVNALLLGDSALYLCASVPGGQGFYGYTFGSGTRLTVV.

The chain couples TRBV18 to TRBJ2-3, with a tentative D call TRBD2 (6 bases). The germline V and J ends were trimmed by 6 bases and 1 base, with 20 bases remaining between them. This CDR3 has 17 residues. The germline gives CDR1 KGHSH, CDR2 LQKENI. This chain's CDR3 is CASSSNAPGGGTDTQYF. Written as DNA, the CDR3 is TGTGCCAGCTCTTCCAACGCCCCAGGCGGGGGCACAGATACGCAGTATTTT.

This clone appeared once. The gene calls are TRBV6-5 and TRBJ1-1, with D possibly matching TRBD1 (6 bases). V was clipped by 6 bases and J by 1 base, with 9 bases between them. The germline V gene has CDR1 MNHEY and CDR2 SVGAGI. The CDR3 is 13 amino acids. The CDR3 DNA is TGTGCCAGCAGCCAGACAGGGAACACTGAAGCTTTCTTT. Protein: CASSQTGNTEAFF.

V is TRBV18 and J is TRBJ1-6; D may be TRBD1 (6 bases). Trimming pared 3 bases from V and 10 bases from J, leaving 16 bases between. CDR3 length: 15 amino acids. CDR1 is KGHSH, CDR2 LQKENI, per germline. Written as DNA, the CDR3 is TGTGCCAGCTCACCCGAGGGGGGGGTCGGATCACCCCTCCACTTT. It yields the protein CASSPEGGVGSPLHF.

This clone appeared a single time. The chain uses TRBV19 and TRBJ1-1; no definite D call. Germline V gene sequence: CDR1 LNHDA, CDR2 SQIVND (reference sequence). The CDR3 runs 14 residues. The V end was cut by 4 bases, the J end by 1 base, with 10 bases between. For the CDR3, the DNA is TGTGCCAGTAGTAACCAACTTGGGAACACTGAAGCTTTCTTT. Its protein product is CASSNQLGNTEAFF.

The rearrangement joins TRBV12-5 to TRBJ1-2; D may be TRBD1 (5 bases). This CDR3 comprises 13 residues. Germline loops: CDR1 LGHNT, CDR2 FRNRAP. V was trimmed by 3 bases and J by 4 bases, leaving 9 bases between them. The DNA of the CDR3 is TGTGCTAGTGGTTTAGACAGCGCCTATGGCTACACCTTC. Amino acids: CASGLDSAYGYTF.

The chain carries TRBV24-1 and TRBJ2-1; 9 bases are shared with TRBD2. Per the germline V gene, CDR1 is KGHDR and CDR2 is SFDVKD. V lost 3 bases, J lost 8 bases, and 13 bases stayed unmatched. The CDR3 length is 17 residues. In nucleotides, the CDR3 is TGTGCCACCAGTGATAACTTGGGCGGGGGGGCCCTGTATGAGCAGTTCTTC. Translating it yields CATSDNLGGGALYEQFF.

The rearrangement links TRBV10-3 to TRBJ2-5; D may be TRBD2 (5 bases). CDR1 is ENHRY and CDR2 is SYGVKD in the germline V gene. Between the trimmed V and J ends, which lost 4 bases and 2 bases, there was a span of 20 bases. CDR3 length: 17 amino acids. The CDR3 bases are TGTGCCATCAGTGCAAAAGAAGTCCCGAGAGGGCAAGAGACCCAGTACTTC. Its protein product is CAISAKEVPRGQETQYF.

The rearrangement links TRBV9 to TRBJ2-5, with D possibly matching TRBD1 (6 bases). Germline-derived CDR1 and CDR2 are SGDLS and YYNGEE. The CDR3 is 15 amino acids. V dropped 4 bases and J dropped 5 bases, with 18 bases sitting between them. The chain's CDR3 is CASSPEGAGDETQYF. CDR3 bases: TGTGCCAGCAGCCCAGAAGGGGCAGGGGATGAGACCCAGTACTTC.

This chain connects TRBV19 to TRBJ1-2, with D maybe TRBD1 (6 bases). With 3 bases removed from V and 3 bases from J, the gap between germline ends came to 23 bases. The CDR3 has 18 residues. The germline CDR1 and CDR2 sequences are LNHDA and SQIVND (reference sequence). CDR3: CASSIGAGVGGFDYGYTF. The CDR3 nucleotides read TGTGCCAGTAGTATTGGTGCAGGGGTGGGGGGATTTGACTATGGCTACACCTTC. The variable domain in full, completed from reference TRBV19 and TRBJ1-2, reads DGGITQSPKYLFRKEGQNVTLSCEQNLNHDAMYWYRQDPGQGLRLIYYSQIVNDFQKGDIAEGYSVSREKKESFPLTVTSAQKNPTAFYLCASSIGAGVGGFDYGYTFGSGTRLTVV.

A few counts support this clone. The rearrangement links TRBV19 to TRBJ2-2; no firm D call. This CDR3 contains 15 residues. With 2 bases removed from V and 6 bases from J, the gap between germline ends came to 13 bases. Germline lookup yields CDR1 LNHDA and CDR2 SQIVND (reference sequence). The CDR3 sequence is CASSIHGQASGELFF. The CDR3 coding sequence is TGTGCCAGTAGTATACACGGGCAGGCGTCCGGGGAGCTGTTTTTT.

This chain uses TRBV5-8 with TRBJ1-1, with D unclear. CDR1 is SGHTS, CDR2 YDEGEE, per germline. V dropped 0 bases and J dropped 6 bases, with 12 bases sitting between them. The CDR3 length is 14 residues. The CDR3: CASSLAWAGPEAFF. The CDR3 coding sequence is TGTGCCAGCAGCTTGGCCTGGGCAGGCCCTGAAGCTTTCTTT.

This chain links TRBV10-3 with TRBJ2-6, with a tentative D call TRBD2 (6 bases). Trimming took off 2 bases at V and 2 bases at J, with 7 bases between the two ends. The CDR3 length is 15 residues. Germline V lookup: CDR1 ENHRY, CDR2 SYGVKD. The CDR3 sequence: CAISEGGAGANVLTF. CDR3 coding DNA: TGTGCCATCAGTGAGGGAGGGGCTGGGGCCAACGTCCTGACTTTC.

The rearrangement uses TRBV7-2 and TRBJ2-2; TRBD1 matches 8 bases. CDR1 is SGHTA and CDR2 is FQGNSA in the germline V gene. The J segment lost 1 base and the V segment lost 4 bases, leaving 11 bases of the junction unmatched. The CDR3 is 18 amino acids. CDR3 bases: TGTGCCAGCAGCTCCCTTTTTCTAGGACAGGGGAACACCGGGGAGCTGTTTTTT. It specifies CASSSLFLGQGNTGELFF.

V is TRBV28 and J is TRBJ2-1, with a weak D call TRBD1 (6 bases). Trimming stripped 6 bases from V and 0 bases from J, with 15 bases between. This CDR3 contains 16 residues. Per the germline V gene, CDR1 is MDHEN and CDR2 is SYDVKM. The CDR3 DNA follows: TGTGCCAGCAGGTCAAAACAGGGCGGCTCCTACAATGAGCAGTTCTTC. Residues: CASRSKQGGSYNEQFF.

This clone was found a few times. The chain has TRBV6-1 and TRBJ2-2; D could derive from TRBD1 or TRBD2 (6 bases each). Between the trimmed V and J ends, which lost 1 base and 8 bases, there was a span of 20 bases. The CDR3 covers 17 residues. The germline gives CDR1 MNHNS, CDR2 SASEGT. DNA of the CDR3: TGTGCCAGCAGTGAAGGCACCGGGACATCTAGCGAGGGGGAGCTGTTTTTT. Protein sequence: CASSEGTGTSSEGELFF.

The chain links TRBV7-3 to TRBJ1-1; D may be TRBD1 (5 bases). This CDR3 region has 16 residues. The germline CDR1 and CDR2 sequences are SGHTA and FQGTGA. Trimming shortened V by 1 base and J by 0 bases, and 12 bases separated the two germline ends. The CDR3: CASSLIGQGLNTEAFF. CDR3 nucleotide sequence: TGTGCCAGCAGCTTAATCGGTCAGGGATTGAACACTGAAGCTTTCTTT.